This record concerns one TCR beta chain sequence. Its antigen is undetermined. The sample is drawn from a study of T cell repertoires in cytomegalovirus infection. Study overall: Public TCR beta signatures provided an indication of both CMV infection and a matching HLA type. Overall study results and limits: CMV-specific TCR beta clonotypes restricted by HLA-C were the ones dominating the ex vivo response. Individuals carrying CMV plus the relevant HLA were identified by cumulative frequency of public TCR beta families.

Each CDR3 protein gets one entry after TCRdb re-called the reads with MiXCR. This table has 90,000 to 120,000 distinct CDR3 sequences, about 25% appearing once. Sequenced sample: CD8+ T cells from PBMCs. The receptor's source is a human donor in good health (CMV status not recorded). Some clones in this sample may be carry-over from other donors' samples.

The CDR3 nucleotides read TGTGCCAGCAGTTTCTTTGGCCCCCCAATTAATGAGCAGTTCTTC. Protein: CASSFFGPPINEQFF. The chain carries TRBV6-2 or TRBV6-3 and TRBJ2-1; D is unclear. The V and J ends lost 4 bases and 7 bases respectively, with 17 bases between them. The CDR3 has 15 amino acids. Germline CDR1 reads MNHEY; CDR2 reads SVGEGT.